Listed here are 15 T cell receptor beta chains from one sample, sequenced in a study of cytomegalovirus exposure and HLA in healthy donors. PCR employed 60 Vbeta and 13 Jbeta primers. TCRdb keeps only in-frame clones here, not all; method: immunoSEQ multiplex PCR. The sample consists of about 140,000 clones, roughly 82% of them appearing once. Material: PBMCs. The source is a male donor in good health and CMV-seronegative.

The V call is TRBV5-6, the J call TRBJ2-7; D is unclear. The CDR3 is made up of 12 amino acids. Between the trimmed V and J ends, which lost 0 bases and 6 bases, there was a span of 7 bases. Germline CDR1 SGHDT, CDR2 YYEEEE. In nucleotides, the CDR3 is TGTGCCAGCAGCTTGGTAGGCGGCGAGCAGTACTTC. Translated, it gives CASSLVGGEQYF.

The chain is built from TRBV2 and TRBJ2-3; 7 bases agree with TRBD1. The V and J ends lost 6 bases and 2 bases, in that order; junction bases with no gene match: 5. Germline V gene lookup returns CDR1 SNHLY and CDR2 FYNNEI. The CDR3 is 14 residues long. The CDR3, as DNA: TGTGCCAGCAGCCAGACAGGGTCCACAGATACGCAGTATTTT. Encoded protein: CASSQTGSTDTQYF.

The rearrangement uses TRBV29-1 and TRBJ2-1, with D possibly matching TRBD2 (5 bases). Trimming stripped 2 bases from V and 8 bases from J, with 16 bases between. The CDR3 covers 14 residues. The germline gives CDR1 SQVTM, CDR2 ANQGSEA. The CDR3 DNA is TGCAGCGTTGAAACGGGATTCGAATATGATGAGCAGTTCTTC. Residues: CSVETGFEYDEQFF.

This clone was seen once. As DNA, the CDR3 is TGTGCCAGCAGCGTATCCGGACTGAACTACGAGCAGTACTTC. It specifies CASSVSGLNYEQYF. This chain connects TRBV13 to TRBJ2-7; tentatively, D is TRBD2 (5 bases). The germline V gene encodes CDR1 PRHDT and CDR2 FYEKMQ (reference sequence). Trimming took off 5 bases at V and 3 bases at J, with 14 bases between the two ends. CDR3 length equals 14 residues. The variable domain in full, completed from reference TRBV13 and TRBJ2-7, reads AAGVIQSPRHLIKEKRETATLKCYPIPRHDTVYWYQQGPGQDPQFLISFYEKMQSDKGSIPDRFSAQQFSDYHSELNMSSLELGDSALYFCASSVSGLNYEQYFGPGTRLTVT.

Remarks on this clone: The junction does not match germline at one end; this may be a read error. This chain joins TRBV7-9 and TRBJ2-7; 10 bases are a match to TRBD1. The germline V gene encodes CDR1 SEHNR and CDR2 FQNEAQ (reference sequence). This CDR3 is 15 amino acids long. The DNA for the CDR3 is TGTGCCAGCAGCATAGCTAGGGACAGGGGATTCGAGCAGTACTTC. Protein sequence: CASSIARDRGFEQYF.

V is TRBV6-9 and J is TRBJ2-7; no clear D gene. CDR1 is MNHGY, CDR2 SVAAGI, per germline. Trimming cost V 4 bases and J 0 bases, with 13 bases left between them. The CDR3 is 15 amino acids. The CDR3 spells CASSSLVPSSYEQYF. In DNA, the CDR3 is TGTGCCAGCAGTTCTCTTGTGCCGAGCTCCTACGAGCAGTACTTC.

The rearrangement links TRBV7-9 to TRBJ2-7; D is possibly TRBD1 (5 bases). CDR1 is SEHNR, CDR2 FQNEAQ, per germline (reference sequence). The V and J ends lost 3 bases and 6 bases respectively, with 9 bases between them. The CDR3 sequence is 12 residues long. The CDR3 bases are TGTGCCAGCAGCTTGACAGCCGTCGAGCAGTACTTC. Its protein product is CASSLTAVEQYF.

A single count supports this clone. The chain links TRBV4-2 to TRBJ2-1; 7 positions agree with TRBD2. This CDR3 comprises 16 residues. Germline V lookup: CDR1 LGHNA, CDR2 YNFKEQ. With V trimmed by 1 base and J by 2 bases, 5 bases remained unmatched. The CDR3 loop reads CASSQAGGFPYNEQFF. For the CDR3, the DNA is TGTGCCAGCAGCCAAGCGGGGGGTTTTCCCTACAATGAGCAGTTCTTC.

This rearrangement joins TRBV4-1 to TRBJ1-6, with D possibly TRBD1 on 6 matching bases. Germline values: CDR1 MGHRA, CDR2 YSYEKL. Trimming removed 1 base at V and 7 bases at J, with 14 bases between. The CDR3 runs 16 residues. The CDR3 nucleotides read TGCGCCAGCAGCCAAGGGGGCAGGGGCCCGAATTCACCCCTCCACTTT. Translated: CASSQGGRGPNSPLHF.

The rearrangement uses TRBV2 and TRBJ2-1, with TRBD2 identical over 11 bases. J was trimmed by 4 bases and V by 3 bases; bases with no gene match: 8. CDR3 length: 17 amino acids. Germline CDR1 reads SNHLY; CDR2 reads FYNNEI. The CDR3 sequence is CASSDASGRSSYNEQFF. In DNA, the CDR3 is TGTGCCAGCAGTGACGCTAGCGGGAGGAGCTCTTACAATGAGCAGTTCTTC. Supplemented by reference TRBV2 and TRBJ2-1, the full variable domain reads EPEVTQTPSHQVTQMGQEVILRCVPISNHLYFYWYRQILGQKVEFLVSFYNNEISEKSEIFDDQFSVERPDGSNFTLKIRSTKLEDSAMYFCASSDASGRSSYNEQFFGPGTRLTVL.

There are a few counts of this clone. V gene TRBV4-2 combines with J gene TRBJ1-4; 7 bases match TRBD1. The CDR3 covers 15 residues. The ends lost 4 bases at V and 6 bases at J; junction bases unmatched: 8. The germline V gene has CDR1 LGHNA and CDR2 YNFKEQ. CDR3 nucleotides: TGTGCCAGCAGCCGCCCCGGACAGGTGGATGAAAAACTGTTTTTT. It codes for CASSRPGQVDEKLFF.

The V and J genes are TRBV6-5 and TRBJ1-2, with 9 bases aligning to TRBD1. J lost 6 bases, V lost 5 bases, and 7 bases had no gene match. Germline V gene lookup returns CDR1 MNHEY and CDR2 SVGAGI. This CDR3 is 14 amino acids long. The CDR3, as DNA: TGTGCCAGCAGTGGGGACACAGGGGGCCATGGCTACACCTTC. Amino acids: CASSGDTGGHGYTF.

The chain carries TRBV7-2 and TRBJ2-7; 9 nucleotides align to TRBD1. The CDR3 loop spans 16 amino acids. Per germline, CDR1 SGHTA and CDR2 FQGNSA. V lost 5 bases, J lost 0 bases, and 8 bases stayed unmatched. The CDR3 bases are TGTGCCAGCAGCAACCCCCCGGGACAGGGCTCCTACGAGCAGTACTTC. This gives the protein CASSNPPGQGSYEQYF.

The V gene is TRBV4-2, the J gene TRBJ1-4, with 10 bases identical to TRBD1. The V segment lost 0 bases and the J segment 8 bases; nucleotides outside the gene matches: 3. The germline gives CDR1 LGHNA, CDR2 YNFKEQ. There are 15 residues in the CDR3. The CDR3 bases are TGTGCCAGCAGCCAAGATGGGACAGGGGTAGAAAAACTGTTTTTT. The encoded protein is CASSQDGTGVEKLFF.

This chain links TRBV18 with TRBJ2-5; possible D gene TRBD1, 6 bases. CDR3 size: 16 residues. The V end lost 1 base, the J end lost 3 bases, and 15 bases lay between the germline ends. CDR1 and CDR2 (germline): KGHSH, LQKENI. This chain's CDR3 is CASSPLFGTREETQYF. Written as DNA, the CDR3 is TGTGCCAGCTCACCACTCTTTGGGACACGAGAAGAGACCCAGTACTTC.